Listed below are T cell receptor beta chains from one sample, sequenced in a study of Ad26.COV2.S vaccination and SARS-CoV-2 variants. TCRdb keeps only in-frame clones here, not all; method: immunoSEQ multiplex PCR. The sample consists of around 450,000 clones, roughly 91% of them appearing once. Specimen: peripheral blood, collected in a trial of Ad26.COV2.S vaccine versus placebo. These receptors originate from a person aged 18-65 years who received the Ad26.COV2.S COVID-19 vaccine or a placebo. Both conserved end residues are trimmed from each CDR3. Fields, in order: V gene, CDR3 protein.

V: TRBV2; CDR3: ASSFTGGRDNSPLH
V: TRBV3-1/TRBV3-2; CDR3: ASSQGLGHLTGNTIY
V: TRBV3-1/TRBV3-2; CDR3: ASSLGGDYGYT
V: TRBV28; CDR3: ASSLERWGQGPYEQY
V: TRBV9; CDR3: ASSQVAGISGTDTQY
V: TRBV27; CDR3: ASSRAVNQPQH
V: TRBV9; CDR3: ASSPRTSWGTDTQY
V: TRBV5-4; CDR3: ASSSGQGLYGYT
V: TRBV5-1; CDR3: ASSLDTTGGIYGYT
V: TRBV9; CDR3: ASSVLGGAGELF
V: TRBV28; CDR3: ASSSGTLENEKLF
V: TRBV6-2/TRBV6-3; CDR3: ASSSSGGYNEQF
V: TRBV6-2/TRBV6-3; CDR3: ASSYSSSGSPGANVLT
V: TRBV9; CDR3: ASSVGAGVNNEQF
V: TRBV30; CDR3: AWFPIRAGDNEQF
V: TRBV19; CDR3: ASSIGDQPQH
V: TRBV5-6; CDR3: ASSFLSRVSDEQF
V: TRBV5-1; CDR3: ASRGSDRLNTEAF
V: TRBV7-3; CDR3: ASSPLLDHEQF
V: TRBV5-6; CDR3: ASSLAGGQETQY
V: TRBV5-1; CDR3: ASSWGQGRDEQY
V: TRBV24-1; CDR3: ATSDFLGGDTQY
V: TRBV6-5; CDR3: ASRRGQRDNSPLH
V: TRBV7-3; CDR3: ASSLIPGPQETQY
V: TRBV7-2; CDR3: ASSLVATSGLQY
V: TRBV5-6; CDR3: ASSLRRALGQY
V: TRBV7-9; CDR3: ASSLGIAGIRIPYEQY
V: TRBV28; CDR3: ASLTLTDTQY
V: TRBV19; CDR3: ASSTGQGAGGAEAF
V: TRBV5-4; CDR3: ASSPRQGYEQY
V: TRBV14; CDR3: ASSQPLKGGLAAYNEQF
V: TRBV10-2; CDR3: ASSNRQEYTDTQY
V: TRBV3-1/TRBV3-2; CDR3: ASSYSRGQDYGYT
V: TRBV2; CDR3: ASNPSEGDSYNEQF
V: TRBV13; CDR3: ASSTDSGRATEQF
V: TRBV6-1; CDR3: ASSDWGGPLH
V: TRBV2; CDR3: ASSETTDTQY
V: TRBV7-3; CDR3: ASSLPSGGVHEQF
V: TRBV5-6; CDR3: ASSLGARVYGNTIY
V: TRBV18; CDR3: ASSPASSTNEKLF
V: TRBV27; CDR3: ASSLSLGQPQH
V: TRBV11-3; CDR3: ASSPGLAGVDTGELF
V: TRBV19; CDR3: ASSIAPLAGVDEQF